Presented here are 9 T cell receptor beta chains from one specimen sequenced in a study of T cell changes during pregnancy in multiple sclerosis. The method was immunoSEQ multiplex PCR; TCRdb's version includes in-frame clones alone and lacks a portion of them. The repertoire holds tens of thousands of clones, with nearly 90% as singletons. The sequencing here drew on peripheral blood, taken in the first trimester of pregnancy. These receptors all stem from a female donor with multiple sclerosis, enrolled in a pregnancy study.

Here the CDR3 reads CASSEAGGRGANVLTF. The CDR3 nucleotides are TGTGCCAGCAGTGAAGCGGGGGGTAGAGGGGCCAACGTCCTGACTTTC. The gene calls are TRBV6-1 and TRBJ2-6, with D possibly being TRBD2 (6 bases). Germline CDR1 and CDR2: MNHNS and SASEGT. V lost 0 bases and J lost 4, with 10 bases in between. This CDR3 spans 16 amino acids.

This clone has more than one count but fewer than ten. The genes are TRBV11-2 and TRBJ2-5, with 8 bases that match TRBD2. CDR3 size: 16 residues. J lost 9 bases, V lost 3 bases, and 15 bases had no gene match. The germline V gene encodes CDR1 SGHAT and CDR2 FQNNGV. DNA for the CDR3: TGTGCCAGCAGCTTCTTAGCGGGAAGGATCTTTCGGGCCCAGTACTTC. Protein: CASSFLAGRIFRAQYF.

The V gene is TRBV18, the J gene TRBJ2-2; D gene ambiguous. Trimming shortened V by 2 bases and J by 4 bases, and 11 bases separated the two germline ends. CDR1 is KGHSH and CDR2 is LQKENI in the germline V gene. The CDR3 sequence is 15 residues long. CDR3 in DNA: TGTGCCAGCTCACCAATCCAGAGAGGCACCGGGGAGCTGTTTTTT. Protein: CASSPIQRGTGELFF.

The CDR3 sequence is CASSVAYEQYF. DNA of the CDR3: TGTGCCAGCAGTGTAGCCTACGAGCAGTACTTC. This sequence joins TRBV2 and TRBJ2-7; D unclear. CDR1 and CDR2 from the germline V gene are SNHLY and FYNNEI. CDR3 length: 11 amino acids. Deletions cut 4 bases from V and 2 bases from J, with 3 bases between.

The chain has TRBV5-6 and TRBJ1-3; D gene unclear. The CDR3 covers 14 residues. The V end lost 2 bases, the J end lost 8 bases, and 14 bases lay between the germline ends. The germline CDR1 and CDR2 sequences are SGHDT and YYEEEE. CDR3 loop: CASSLLGPRDTIYF. The CDR3 bases are TGTGCCAGCAGCTTACTCGGACCGCGGGACACCATATATTTT.

The J gene is TRBJ2-1, the V gene TRBV25-1; 9 bases are shared with TRBD2. Germline CDR1 and CDR2: MGHDK and SYGVNS. Trimming at V came to 6 bases and at J to 4 bases, leaving 4 bases not matched to a gene. The CDR3 is made up of 14 amino acids. CDR3 protein: CASSRTSEYNEQFF. The CDR3 DNA is TGTGCCAGCAGCCGGACTAGCGAATACAATGAGCAGTTCTTC.

This clone was observed a single time. This chain connects TRBV28 to TRBJ2-7; 8 nucleotides align to TRBD2. J lost 4 bases, V lost 6 bases, and 8 bases had no gene match. The length of the CDR3 is 14 residues. The V gene's germline CDR1 is MDHEN and CDR2 SYDVKM. CDR3 bases: TGTGCCAGCAGCCGCCGAGCGGGGGAATACGAGCAGTACTTC. Amino acids: CASSRRAGEYEQYF.

CDR3 DNA sequence: TGTGCCAGCAGTGACTCGGCGGGAGCGGGGTCAGATACGCAGTATTTT. Translated, it gives CASSDSAGAGSDTQYF. The chain links TRBV6-4 to TRBJ2-3, with 7 bases that match TRBD2. Trimming took 0 bases from V and 4 from J; bases not matched to a gene: 7. Germline loops: CDR1 MRHNA, CDR2 SNTAGT. The CDR3 consists of 16 residues.

The chain joins TRBV29-1 to TRBJ2-5; possible D gene TRBD2, 6 bases. The CDR3 has 14 residues. Germline lookup yields CDR1 SQVTM and CDR2 ANQGSEA. The CDR3 is CSSGGGNMVETQYF. CDR3 sequence (DNA): TGCAGTTCAGGAGGCGGGAATATGGTAGAGACCCAGTACTTC.